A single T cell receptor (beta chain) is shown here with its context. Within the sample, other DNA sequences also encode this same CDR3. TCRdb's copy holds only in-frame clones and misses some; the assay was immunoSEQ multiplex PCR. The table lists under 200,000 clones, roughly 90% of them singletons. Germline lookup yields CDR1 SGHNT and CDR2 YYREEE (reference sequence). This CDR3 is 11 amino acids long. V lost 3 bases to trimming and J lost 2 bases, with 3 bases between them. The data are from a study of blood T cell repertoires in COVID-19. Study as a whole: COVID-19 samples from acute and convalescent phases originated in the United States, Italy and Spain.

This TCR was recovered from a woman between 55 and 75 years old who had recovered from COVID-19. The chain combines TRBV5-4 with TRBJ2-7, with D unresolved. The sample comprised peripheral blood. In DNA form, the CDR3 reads TGTGCCAGCAGCTCGGCCTACGAGCAGTACTTC. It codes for CASSSAYEQYF.